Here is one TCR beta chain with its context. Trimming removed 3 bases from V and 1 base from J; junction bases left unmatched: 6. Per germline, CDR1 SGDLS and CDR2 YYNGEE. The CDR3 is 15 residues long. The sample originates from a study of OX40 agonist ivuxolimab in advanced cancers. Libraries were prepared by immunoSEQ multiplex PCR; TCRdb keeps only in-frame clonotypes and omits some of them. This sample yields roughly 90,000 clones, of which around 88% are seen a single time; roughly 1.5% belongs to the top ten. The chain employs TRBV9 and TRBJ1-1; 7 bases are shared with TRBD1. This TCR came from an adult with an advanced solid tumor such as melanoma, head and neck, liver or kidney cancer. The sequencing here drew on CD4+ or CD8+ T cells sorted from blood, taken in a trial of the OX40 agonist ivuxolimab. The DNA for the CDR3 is TGTGCCAGCAGCGACACCGGGACAGCGAACACTGAAGCTTTCTTT. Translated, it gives CASSDTGTANTEAFF.